The present TCR beta chain was sequenced within a study of read filtering for tumor transcriptome and immune sequencing. Study in general: IR-seq gave about 3.5 to 10.27 million TCR reads per sample; RNA-seq gave roughly 75 to 1,300.

Study-wide results and limits: This fraction held mixed bone marrow immune cells after CD138-negative sorting.

The library was built from approximately 400 ng RNA with molecular barcoded adaptors for alpha/delta and beta/gamma chains. TCRdb reanalysed the reads using MiXCR and keeps one entry per CDR3 protein. The table lists 50,000 to 65,000 distinct CDR3 sequences, 12% of them singletons, with roughly 17% in the top ten. Many counts were recorded for this clonotype. Its antigen is still unknown. Trimming took off 6 bases at V and 7 bases at J, with 24 bases between the two ends. This CDR3 is built from 16 residues. Germline values: CDR1 WSHSY, CDR2 SAAADI. Sequences were obtained from a population of CD138-negative cells sorted from bone marrow. This TCR derives from a donor at least 40 years old with multiple myeloma. The rearrangement uses TRBV10-2 and TRBJ1-1, with a tentative D call TRBD1 (5 bases). The CDR3 region has the DNA TGCGCCAGCAGATCTGTCAGGGTAGTCTCTCAGGGTGAAGCTTTCTTT. Protein: CASRSVRVVSQGEAFF.